These 25 T cell receptor beta chains were sequenced from one sample in a study of T cells after yellow fever vaccination. From the 5' RACE reads, TCRdb called clonotypes with MiXCR, one entry per CDR3 protein. The sample lists around 300,000 distinct CDR3 sequences, approximately 12% occurring once. The sequenced sample was CD4+ T cells sorted from PBMCs, obtained 45 days after the yellow fever booster vaccination. The receptors here all came from a man younger than 45 who received the YFV17D yellow fever vaccine.

This clonotype occurred a few times. This chain connects TRBV29-1 to TRBJ2-7; 7 bases are shared with TRBD1. V shed 6 bases, J shed 2 bases, and the junction held 7 bases outside the gene matches. The CDR3 extends over 13 amino acids. Germline CDR1 SQVTM, CDR2 ANQGSEA. CDR3 protein: CSVLTGLTYEQYF. The DNA of the CDR3 is TGCAGCGTCCTGACAGGGCTCACCTACGAGCAGTACTTC.

This chain uses TRBV6-1 with TRBJ2-3; D gene uncertain. The germline V gene encodes CDR1 MNHNS and CDR2 SASEGT. V lost 2 bases and J lost 3, with 15 bases in between. This CDR3 is 16 amino acids long. DNA of the CDR3: TGTGCCAGCAGTGAAACCCCCTCAGGAGTAACAGATACGCAGTATTTT. Translated, it gives CASSETPSGVTDTQYF.

The chain combines TRBV20-1 with TRBJ2-7; tentative D call: TRBD2 (7 bases). Germline-derived CDR1 and CDR2 are DFQATT and SNEGSKA (reference sequence). The CDR3 extends over 14 amino acids. Trimming stripped 5 bases from V and 6 bases from J, with 20 bases between. CDR3: CSAFGGGAAGEQYF. The CDR3 region has the DNA TGCAGTGCTTTTGGGGGGGGCGCAGCGGGCGAGCAGTACTTC.

This clonotype appeared a few times. The chain combines TRBV18 with TRBJ2-1; D is unclear. CDR3 length equals 16 residues. V was pared by 6 bases and J by 0 bases, with 15 bases between. The germline CDR1 and CDR2 sequences are KGHSH and LQKENI. DNA for the CDR3: TGTGCCAGCTCGCTTCTGACTGGCAGCTCCTACAATGAGCAGTTCTTC. Translating gives CASSLLTGSSYNEQFF. The variable domain in full, completed from reference TRBV18 and TRBJ2-1, reads NAGVMQNPRHLVRRRGQEARLRCSPMKGHSHVYWYRQLPEEGLKFMVYLQKENIIDESGMPKERFSAEFPKEGPSILRIQQVVRGDSAAYFCASSLLTGSSYNEQFFGPGTRLTVL.

The chain has TRBV7-9 and TRBJ2-4, with D possibly matching TRBD2 (5 bases). Trimming stripped 7 bases from V and 8 bases from J, with 9 bases between. This CDR3 has 11 amino acids. CDR1 is SEHNR, CDR2 FQNEAQ, per germline (reference sequence). For the CDR3, the DNA is TGTGCCAGCACAAAGGAGGACATTCAGTACTTC. The encoded protein is CASTKEDIQYF.

This sequence joins TRBV7-3 and TRBJ2-3; perhaps D is TRBD1 or TRBD2 (5 bases each). Germline loops: CDR1 SGHTA, CDR2 FQGTGA. The length of the CDR3 is 15 residues. Trimming cost V 5 bases and J 1 base, with 13 bases left between them. In DNA, the CDR3 is TGTGCCAGCAGCGCCGGGACCCACCGCACAGATACGCAGTATTTT. This codes for CASSAGTHRTDTQYF.

The chain carries TRBV12-3 or TRBV12-4 and TRBJ2-2, with D maybe TRBD1 (5 bases). The CDR3 is made up of 13 amino acids. Trimming stripped 7 bases from V and 1 base from J, with 7 bases between. As DNA, the CDR3 is TGTGCCAGCAAAGGGGTGAACACCGGGGAGCTGTTTTTT. Protein sequence: CASKGVNTGELFF.

This clonotype was detected ten times or more. CDR3 bases: TGTGCCAGCAGCCTCCGACAGGGGCAGTCCCACGAGCAGTACTTC. Encoded protein: CASSLRQGQSHEQYF. This sequence joins TRBV6-2 or TRBV6-3 and TRBJ2-7; 8 bases align to TRBD1. The J segment lost 5 bases and the V segment lost 6 bases, leaving 12 bases of the junction unmatched. The CDR3 is 15 residues long. Germline CDR1 is MNHEY and CDR2 is SVGEGT.

The V and J genes are TRBV10-2 and TRBJ2-1, with 7 bases lining up with TRBD2. CDR1 is WSHSY, CDR2 SAAADI, per germline. The trim removed 2 bases at V and 10 bases at J, leaving 5 bases unmatched. The CDR3 has 13 amino acids. The CDR3 loop reads CASSEQRETEQFF. CDR3 in DNA: TGCGCCAGCAGTGAGCAGCGGGAAACGGAGCAGTTCTTC.

This clonotype was seen more than once but under ten times. The chain carries TRBV20-1 and TRBJ2-3, with a possible D match to TRBD2 (5 bases). The CDR3 consists of 12 residues. Germline V gene data show CDR1 as DFQATT and CDR2 as SNEGSKA (reference sequence). Trimming took off 5 bases at V and 5 bases at J, with 11 bases between the two ends. The CDR3 nucleotides are TGCAGTGCTGGGTCGGCGGGAGATACGCAGTATTTT. Its protein product is CSAGSAGDTQYF.

The J gene is TRBJ2-5, the V gene TRBV6-2 or TRBV6-3, with a tentative D call TRBD2 (5 bases). V was clipped by 5 bases and J by 7 bases, with 14 bases between them. CDR1 and CDR2 (germline): MNHEY, SVGEGT. The CDR3 loop spans 13 amino acids. The DNA for the CDR3 is TGTGCCAGCAGTGTCGGGGTGATGGGGACCCAGTACTTC. Amino acids: CASSVGVMGTQYF.

The V call is TRBV7-9, the J call TRBJ2-7, with D tentatively TRBD1 or TRBD2 (5 bases each). The CDR3 is 16 amino acids. The germline V gene has CDR1 SEHNR and CDR2 FQNEAQ (reference sequence). Trimming took off 1 base at V and 3 bases at J, with 16 bases between the two ends. CDR3 residues: CASSLGSGRGFYEQYF. The CDR3 DNA reads as TGTGCCAGCAGCTTAGGATCGGGACGGGGATTCTACGAGCAGTACTTC. The full variable domain, with the rest looked up from reference TRBV7-9 and TRBJ2-7, is DTGVSQNPRHKITKRGQNVTFRCDPISEHNRLYWYRQTLGQGPEFLTYFQNEAQLEKSRLLSDRFSAERPKGSFSTLEIQRTEQGDSAMYLCASSLGSGRGFYEQYFGPGTRLTVT.

The J gene is TRBJ2-3, the V gene TRBV4-2, with TRBD2 matching over 10 bases. CDR1 and CDR2 from the germline V gene are LGHNA and YNFKEQ. The CDR3 extends over 20 amino acids. V gave up 4 bases and J gave up 3 bases; unmatched junction bases: 19. The CDR3 nucleotides are TGTGCCAGCAGCCGAACCCCCCCTCGCGGCGCTAGCGGGAGAACAGATACGCAGTATTTT. It yields the protein CASSRTPPRGASGRTDTQYF.

The genes are TRBV10-3 and TRBJ2-1, with TRBD2 matching over 14 bases. V was clipped by 2 bases and J by 7 bases; unmatched bases: 10. The CDR3 extends over 18 amino acids. Germline CDR1 and CDR2: ENHRY and SYGVKD. The CDR3 region has the DNA TGTGCCATCAGTGAGACCGGGACTAGCGGGAGCGGGTGGAATGAGCAGTTCTTC. Encoded protein: CAISETGTSGSGWNEQFF.

J is TRBJ2-4 and V is TRBV9; no firm D call. Between the trimmed V and J ends, which lost 0 bases and 7 bases, there was a span of 14 bases. Germline V CDR1 and CDR2: SGDLS, YYNGEE. The CDR3 totals 15 residues. The CDR3 DNA sequence: TGTGCCAGCAGCGTAGGTTCCGGTGGGCAGAACATTCAGTACTTC. Its translation is CASSVGSGGQNIQYF.

This clonotype turned up a few times. Here the CDR3 reads CASSYRLGGTHQETQYF. CDR3 coding DNA: TGTGCCAGCAGTTACCGACTCGGCGGGACGCACCAAGAGACCCAGTACTTC. The chain joins TRBV6-2 or TRBV6-3 to TRBJ2-5; the D gene is possibly TRBD2 (6 bases). Trimming cost V 2 bases and J 0 bases, with 16 bases left between them. CDR3 size: 17 residues. The germline V gene encodes CDR1 MNHEY and CDR2 SVGEGT.

The rearrangement joins TRBV7-2 to TRBJ2-7, with a possible D match to TRBD2 (6 bases). CDR3 size: 14 residues. The V end was cut by 5 bases, the J end by 6 bases, with 17 bases between. The germline gives CDR1 SGHTA, CDR2 FQGNSA. Here the CDR3 reads CASSPTLAAPEQYF. The CDR3 DNA follows: TGTGCCAGCAGCCCGACCTTAGCGGCCCCCGAGCAGTACTTC.

This clonotype was observed a few times. The V call is TRBV20-1, the J call TRBJ2-7; maybe TRBD1 (5 bases). This CDR3 spans 13 amino acids. Germline CDR1 is DFQATT and CDR2 is SNEGSKA (reference sequence). With 5 bases removed from V and 2 bases from J, the gap between germline ends came to 13 bases. In DNA, the CDR3 is TGCAGTGCTTCCCAGGGTACCACCTACGAGCAGTACTTC. Protein sequence: CSASQGTTYEQYF.

This clonotype has only a few counts. The chain employs TRBV12-3 or TRBV12-4 and TRBJ2-1; TRBD2 matches at 8 bases. This CDR3 region has 16 residues. J was trimmed by 7 bases and V by 1 base; bases with no gene match: 9. CDR3 amino acids: CASSLERETSANEQFF. The DNA of the CDR3 is TGTGCCAGCAGTTTAGAAAGGGAGACTAGCGCTAATGAGCAGTTCTTC.

This chain joins TRBV25-1 and TRBJ2-7; 7 bases line up with TRBD2. CDR1 and CDR2 from the germline V gene are MGHDK and SYGVNS. V lost 6 bases, J lost 6 bases, and 11 bases stayed unmatched. This CDR3 has 14 residues. The CDR3 DNA sequence: TGTGCCAGCAGCTTGGCGGGATCGGGAGGCGAGCAGTACTTC. Its protein product is CASSLAGSGGEQYF.

The chain is built from TRBV7-3 and TRBJ1-5; a possible D gene is TRBD1 (5 bases). Trimming took 7 bases from V and 2 from J, leaving 18 bases between them. There are 16 residues in the CDR3. The germline gives CDR1 SGHTA, CDR2 FQGTGA. This CDR3 is CASTLPEGEGNQPQHF. CDR3 sequence (DNA): TGTGCCAGCACCCTGCCGGAAGGGGAAGGCAATCAGCCCCAGCATTTT.

The V gene is TRBV18, the J gene TRBJ2-5; D is perhaps TRBD2 (5 bases). CDR3 length: 15 amino acids. Germline V CDR1 and CDR2: KGHSH, LQKENI. The germline V and J ends were trimmed by 5 bases and 7 bases, with 20 bases remaining between them. The CDR3 nucleotides are TGTGCCAGCTCAATGGAAACTAGGGATAGAGGGACCCAGTACTTC. This sequence encodes CASSMETRDRGTQYF. The full variable domain, completed using reference TRBV18 and TRBJ2-5, is NAGVMQNPRHLVRRRGQEARLRCSPMKGHSHVYWYRQLPEEGLKFMVYLQKENIIDESGMPKERFSAEFPKEGPSILRIQQVVRGDSAAYFCASSMETRDRGTQYFGPGTRLLVL.

This clonotype was recorded a few times. The chain employs TRBV6-1 and TRBJ2-3; the match to TRBD2 covers 8 bases. This CDR3 has 15 amino acids. J gave up 3 bases and V 3 bases, and 5 bases lay outside the gene matches. Per germline, CDR1 MNHNS and CDR2 SASEGT. The CDR3 here is CASSDSGMITDTQYF. The CDR3 nucleotides read TGTGCCAGCAGTGATAGCGGGATGATTACAGATACGCAGTATTTT.

V and J are TRBV5-1 and TRBJ2-5, with D possibly TRBD1 on 6 matching bases. The CDR3 consists of 15 residues. Per the germline V gene, CDR1 is SGHRS and CDR2 is YFSETQ. The ends were cut back, 4 bases at V and 2 bases at J, with 15 bases in the middle. The CDR3 loop is CASSRGMGDQETQYF. CDR3 nucleotide sequence: TGCGCCAGCAGCAGGGGGATGGGGGATCAAGAGACCCAGTACTTC.

DNA for the CDR3: TGCAGTGCCACTCGACAGGGGGCCGAACCCCGCACAGATACGCAGTATTTT. Translated, it gives CSATRQGAEPRTDTQYF. The chain recombines TRBV20-1 with TRBJ2-3; 10 bases are a match to TRBD1. The trim removed 6 bases at V and 1 base at J, leaving 13 bases unmatched. The CDR3 consists of 17 residues. Germline V gene sequence: CDR1 DFQATT, CDR2 SNEGSKA (reference sequence).